The 18 T cell receptor beta chains presented below share a single source sample, sequenced in a study of cytomegalovirus exposure and HLA in healthy donors. The study ran its PCR with 60 Vbeta and 13 Jbeta primers. Assay: immunoSEQ multiplex PCR; the TCRdb copy retains only in-frame clones and omits some. The data contain 100,000 to 150,000 clones, approximately 78% of them seen just once; the ten biggest clones take up 6% to 8%. Input material: PBMCs. All receptors come from a woman between 40 and 50 years old in good health and CMV-seronegative.

This clone was seen a handful of times. J is TRBJ2-6 and V is TRBV18; 11 nucleotides agree with TRBD2. The CDR3 spans 19 residues. J lost 1 base, V lost 6 bases, and 11 bases had no gene match. CDR1 and CDR2 from the germline V gene are KGHSH and LQKENI. The CDR3 DNA follows: TGTGCCAGCTCCATCTCCGGGACTAGCGGAACTTCTGGGGCCAACGTCCTGACTTTC. Translating it yields CASSISGTSGTSGANVLTF.

The chain has TRBV19 and TRBJ2-3; TRBD2 agrees at 13 bases. In germline, CDR1 is LNHDA, CDR2 SQIVND (reference sequence). CDR3 size: 18 residues. After removal of 5 bases from V and 2 bases from J, the junction contained 10 bases not matched to a gene. CDR3 sequence (DNA): TGTGCCAGTAGTCGCACTAGCGGGAGGGCGGGGGCCACAGATACGCAGTATTTT. Amino acids: CASSRTSGRAGATDTQYF.

V is TRBV5-4 and J is TRBJ2-2; tentative D call: TRBD2 (6 bases). Trimming took off 6 bases at V and 4 bases at J, with 22 bases between the two ends. The CDR3 consists of 17 residues. CDR1 is SGHNT and CDR2 is YYREEE in the germline V gene (reference sequence). The CDR3 loop reads CASTNREPGRATGELFF. Here the CDR3 DNA reads TGTGCCAGCACAAATCGGGAGCCGGGCCGTGCCACCGGGGAGCTGTTTTTT.

The chain links TRBV28 to TRBJ1-2, with 7 nucleotides matching TRBD1. Unmatched junction bases numbered 9, after V lost 6 bases and J lost 8 bases. The CDR3 covers 13 residues. CDR1 and CDR2 (germline): MDHEN, SYDVKM. CDR3 residues: CASSSAQGEGYTF. The CDR3 DNA sequence: TGTGCCAGCAGCTCCGCGCAGGGGGAGGGCTACACCTTC.

This clone was observed a few times. V usage is TRBV19 and J usage is TRBJ1-2, with 7 nucleotides matching TRBD1. V gave up 2 bases and J gave up 1 base; unmatched junction bases: 7. Germline V gene lookup returns CDR1 LNHDA and CDR2 SQIVND (reference sequence). The CDR3 has 16 amino acids. The CDR3 sequence is CASSISRDRYNYGYTF. The CDR3, as DNA: TGTGCCAGTAGTATATCCCGGGACAGATATAACTATGGCTACACCTTC.

The V gene is TRBV18, the J gene TRBJ1-2, with TRBD1 identical over 10 bases. In germline, CDR1 is KGHSH, CDR2 LQKENI. The CDR3 length is 17 residues. Trimming removed 3 bases from V and 0 bases from J; junction bases left unmatched: 7. The chain's CDR3 is CASSPLDRGAPNYGYTF. In DNA, the CDR3 is TGTGCCAGCTCACCTTTGGACAGGGGGGCGCCTAACTATGGCTACACCTTC. Full variable domain (rest looked up from reference TRBV18 and TRBJ1-2): NAGVMQNPRHLVRRRGQEARLRCSPMKGHSHVYWYRQLPEEGLKFMVYLQKENIIDESGMPKERFSAEFPKEGPSILRIQQVVRGDSAAYFCASSPLDRGAPNYGYTFGSGTRLTVV.

The V and J genes are TRBV6-1 and TRBJ1-5, with 7 bases matching TRBD1. CDR1 is MNHNS and CDR2 is SASEGT in the germline V gene. J lost 4 bases, V lost 4 bases, and 7 bases had no gene match. The CDR3 spans 15 residues. The CDR3 DNA sequence: TGTGCCAGCAGTGTGGCAGGGGGTTGGAATCAGCCCCAGCATTTT. Translation: CASSVAGGWNQPQHF.

The chain is built from TRBV7-9 and TRBJ1-2; D might be TRBD1 (5 bases). Germline V gene lookup returns CDR1 SEHNR and CDR2 FQNEAQ (reference sequence). This CDR3 region has 12 residues. V was cut by 10 bases and J by 6 bases, with 15 bases left in between. The CDR3 spells CATGSWGNGYTF. CDR3 coding DNA: TGTGCCACCGGGAGTTGGGGGAATGGCTACACCTTC. Full variable domain (missing parts from reference TRBV7-9 and TRBJ1-2): DTGVSQNPRHKITKRGQNVTFRCDPISEHNRLYWYRQTLGQGPEFLTYFQNEAQLEKSRLLSDRFSAERPKGSFSTLEIQRTEQGDSAMYLCATGSWGNGYTFGSGTRLTVV.

This clone has only one observation. The chain carries TRBV28 and TRBJ2-1; the D gene is possibly TRBD2 (5 bases). The germline V and J ends were trimmed by 10 bases and 5 bases, with 27 bases remaining between them. The CDR3 runs 17 residues. Germline V gene lookup returns CDR1 MDHEN and CDR2 SYDVKM. Written as DNA, the CDR3 is TGTGCCACGTACTCCGGAACACTAGTCGTAACAGACAATGAGCAGTTCTTC. Translating gives CATYSGTLVVTDNEQFF.

CDR3 bases: TGCGCCAGCAGCTTGGGGCAGCGTGGTGAGACCCAGTACTTC. Encoded protein: CASSLGQRGETQYF. This chain connects TRBV5-1 to TRBJ2-5; no firm D call. Germline V gene sequence: CDR1 SGHRS, CDR2 YFSETQ. The CDR3 length is 14 residues. Trimming cost V 0 bases and J 5 bases, with 11 bases left between them.

The rearrangement uses TRBV9 and TRBJ2-5, with 10 bases that match TRBD2. This CDR3 is built from 14 residues. Per germline, CDR1 SGDLS and CDR2 YYNGEE. With V trimmed by 2 bases and J by 5 bases, 3 bases remained unmatched. As DNA, the CDR3 is TGTGCCAGCAGCGTGACTAGCGGGTCGGAGACCCAGTACTTC. It is translated as CASSVTSGSETQYF.

This clone was counted only a few times. The rearrangement uses TRBV5-4 and TRBJ2-2; D not certain. CDR1 is SGHNT and CDR2 is YYREEE in the germline V gene (reference sequence). CDR3 size: 13 residues. Trimming removed 3 bases at V and 1 base at J, with 4 bases between. The CDR3 bases are TGTGCCAGCAGCTCACAGAACACCGGGGAGCTGTTTTTT. Protein product: CASSSQNTGELFF. Full variable domain (missing parts from reference TRBV5-4 and TRBJ2-2): ETGVTQSPTHLIKTRGQQVTLRCSSQSGHNTVSWYQQALGQGPQFIFQYYREEENGRGNFPPRFSGLQFPNYSSELNVNALELDDSALYLCASSSQNTGELFFGEGSRLTVL.

The chain is built from TRBV7-2 and TRBJ2-3; 9 bases line up with TRBD1. Germline CDR1 and CDR2: SGHTA and FQGNSA. The V gene end was trimmed by 5 bases and the J gene end by 2 bases; junction bases not matched to a gene: 5. The CDR3 totals 15 residues. For the CDR3, the DNA is TGTGCCAGCAGCACCGGGACAGGGTTCACAGATACGCAGTATTTT. It specifies CASSTGTGFTDTQYF.

This clone was seen just once. The J gene is TRBJ2-7, the V gene TRBV4-3, with 10 bases identical to TRBD2. Germline lookup yields CDR1 LGHNA and CDR2 YSLEER. The CDR3 runs 16 residues. Unmatched junction bases numbered 9, after V lost 3 bases and J lost 4 bases. The CDR3 spells CASSQEAGGTGYEQYF. Here the CDR3 DNA reads TGCGCCAGCAGCCAGGAAGCGGGAGGGACGGGTTACGAGCAGTACTTC.

CDR3 nucleotide sequence: TGTGCCAGCAGCTCGATAGCGGGAGTAATAGATACGCAGTATTTT. It is translated as CASSSIAGVIDTQYF. This chain uses TRBV7-6 with TRBJ2-3; TRBD2 matches 9 bases. This CDR3 has 15 residues. V shed 4 bases and J 5 bases; nucleotides not matched to a gene: 7. Germline lookup yields CDR1 SGHVS and CDR2 FNYEAQ. The entire variable domain, with the rest obtained from reference TRBV7-6 and TRBJ2-3, is as follows: GAGVSQSPRYKVTKRGQDVALRCDPISGHVSLYWYRQALGQGPEFLTYFNYEAQQDKSGLPNDRFSAERPEGSISTLTIQRTEQRDSAMYRCASSSIAGVIDTQYFGPGTRLTVL.

The chain joins TRBV2 to TRBJ2-3; maybe TRBD2 (6 bases). The ends were cut back, 8 bases at V and 2 bases at J, with 14 bases in the middle. The CDR3 totals 14 residues. Germline CDR1 SNHLY, CDR2 FYNNEI. The CDR3 bases are TGTGCCAGCGGGGGGTTACAACCCACAGATACGCAGTATTTT. Encoded protein: CASGGLQPTDTQYF. Variable domain in full (rest from reference TRBV2 and TRBJ2-3): EPEVTQTPSHQVTQMGQEVILRCVPISNHLYFYWYRQILGQKVEFLVSFYNNEISEKSEIFDDQFSVERPDGSNFTLKIRSTKLEDSAMYFCASGGLQPTDTQYFGPGTRLTVL.

In this sample, this clone turned up once. The V call is TRBV2, the J call TRBJ2-5; 9 nucleotides agree with TRBD1. The CDR3 contains 14 residues. Trimming removed 7 bases from V and 1 base from J; junction bases left unmatched: 4. Germline loops: CDR1 SNHLY, CDR2 FYNNEI. The CDR3 loop is CASIETGGQETQYF. Here the CDR3 DNA reads TGTGCCAGCATTGAGACAGGGGGCCAAGAGACCCAGTACTTC.

This clone was counted only a few times. The rearrangement uses TRBV10-3 and TRBJ2-5; TRBD1 aligns across 9 bases. This CDR3 has 17 amino acids. Per germline, CDR1 ENHRY and CDR2 SYGVKD. V shed 3 bases and J 1 base; nucleotides not matched to a gene: 9. In DNA, the CDR3 is TGTGCCATCAGTGATCCGGGACAGGGAGGGGGCCAAGAGACCCAGTACTTC. Translating it yields CAISDPGQGGGQETQYF.